The 26 T cell receptor beta chains reported below all come from one sample, sequenced in a study of shared clonotypes between healthy human individuals. The naive CD8 subset, CD45RO-negative cells positively selected for CCR7, excluded terminally differentiated effector memory CD45RA+ cells. Generated by immunoSEQ multiplex PCR, the TCRdb table keeps only in-frame clones and is missing some. The repertoire has hundreds of thousands of clones, about 96% of them found once; the top ten carry roughly 0.1%. The sample taken for sequencing was naive CD8+ T cells sorted from blood. The source of these receptors is a woman in her twenties or thirties in good health.

This rearrangement joins TRBV2 to TRBJ2-7, with D tentatively TRBD1 or TRBD2 (6 bases each). V lost 1 base and J 3 bases, leaving 16 bases between the germline ends. CDR3 length: 16 amino acids. The germline V gene has CDR1 SNHLY and CDR2 FYNNEI. CDR3 amino acids: CASSEGGQGLRYEQYF. For the CDR3, the DNA is TGTGCCAGCAGTGAAGGGGGGCAGGGACTCCGCTACGAGCAGTACTTC.

The chain carries TRBV5-5 and TRBJ1-2; no reliable D call. The CDR3 runs 14 residues. In germline, CDR1 is SGHKS, CDR2 YYEKEE (reference sequence). Trimming took off 6 bases at V and 4 bases at J, with 16 bases between the two ends. CDR3 protein: CASTRTLDAYGYTF. The CDR3 DNA reads as TGTGCCAGCACCCGAACGCTTGATGCCTATGGCTACACCTTC.

This chain uses TRBV10-1 with TRBJ1-2; D call uncertain. Trimming took 0 bases from V and 4 from J, leaving 9 bases between them. This CDR3 contains 14 residues. The V gene's germline CDR1 is WNHNN and CDR2 SYGVQD (reference sequence). The DNA for the CDR3 is TGCGCCAGCAGTGAGTCGAGTCGGGGCTATGGCTACACCTTC. Amino acid sequence: CASSESSRGYGYTF.

The V gene is TRBV6-5, the J gene TRBJ1-2, with 9 bases matching TRBD1. The ends lost 6 bases at V and 6 bases at J; junction bases unmatched: 2. Germline V gives CDR1 MNHEY, CDR2 SVGAGI. The CDR3 has 12 residues. The chain's CDR3 is CASRRQGDGYTF. The CDR3 region has the DNA TGTGCCAGCAGAAGACAGGGGGATGGCTACACCTTC.

V and J are TRBV19 and TRBJ1-5; no definite D call. Germline V CDR1 and CDR2: LNHDA, SQIVND (reference sequence). This CDR3 contains 13 residues. Trimming shortened V by 5 bases and J by 7 bases, and 12 bases separated the two germline ends. This CDR3 reads CASSEALGQPQHF. The DNA of the CDR3 is TGTGCCAGTAGTGAGGCATTAGGGCAGCCCCAGCATTTT.

The chain has TRBV27 and TRBJ1-2, with 7 nucleotides matching TRBD1. Germline CDR1 is MNHEY and CDR2 is SMNVEV (reference sequence). J was trimmed by 10 bases and V by 2 bases; bases with no gene match: 7. This CDR3 contains 13 residues. In DNA form, the CDR3 reads TGTGCCAGCAGTTTAAGCCGGGACAGAGACTACACCTTC. Protein product: CASSLSRDRDYTF.

The CDR3, as DNA: TGCGCCAGCAGCGTCAGGGGCGGATACGAGCAGTACTTC. This translates into CASSVRGGYEQYF. The chain uses TRBV10-2 and TRBJ2-7, with a possible D match to TRBD1 (6 bases). Deletions cut 6 bases from V and 4 bases from J, with 13 bases between. The CDR3 has 13 amino acids. Germline CDR1 is WSHSY and CDR2 is SAAADI.

The chain joins TRBV28 to TRBJ2-3; 13 bases are a match to TRBD2. Germline values: CDR1 MDHEN, CDR2 SYDVKM. The junction had 6 bases not matched to a gene; V was cut back by 3 bases and J by 3 bases. The CDR3 totals 17 residues. The CDR3 is CASSLTTSGRATDTQYF. CDR3 nucleotides: TGTGCCAGCAGTTTGACTACTAGCGGGAGGGCAACAGATACGCAGTATTTT.

The genes are TRBV9 and TRBJ1-2; 8 bases align to TRBD1. The CDR3 totals 16 residues. Germline trimming cut 3 bases from V and 5 bases from J; bases unmatched to any gene: 12. Germline assignment: CDR1 SGDLS and CDR2 YYNGEE. The CDR3 nucleotides read TGTGCCAGCAGCGCTATGGACAGGGAGGTTTCGTATGGCTACACCTTC. This encodes CASSAMDREVSYGYTF.

The chain combines TRBV7-8 with TRBJ2-7; 7 bases are a match to TRBD1. The CDR3 is 15 amino acids. Germline V gives CDR1 SGHVS, CDR2 FQNEAQ. Germline trimming cut 5 bases from V and 2 bases from J; bases unmatched to any gene: 9. The CDR3 region has the DNA TGTGCCAGCAGCCGCAGCTCGGGGACAGCCTACGAGCAGTACTTC. Translating it yields CASSRSSGTAYEQYF.

The rearrangement uses TRBV27 and TRBJ2-1; tentative D call: TRBD2 (5 bases). Deletions cut 4 bases from V and 5 bases from J, with 12 bases between. Germline loops: CDR1 MNHEY, CDR2 SMNVEV (reference sequence). CDR3 length: 14 amino acids. In DNA, the CDR3 is TGTGCCAGCAGTTCCCCCACCGGGGACAATGAGCAGTTCTTC. It codes for CASSSPTGDNEQFF.

This clone was seen only a few times. The chain uses TRBV4-2 and TRBJ2-2; 7 bases map to TRBD2. V trimming: 2 bases; J trimming: 6 bases; junction bases outside the gene matches: 15. The CDR3 runs 18 residues. Germline V gives CDR1 LGHNA, CDR2 YNFKEQ. The CDR3 sequence is CASSQRPPLAIIPGELFF. CDR3 nucleotide sequence: TGTGCCAGCAGCCAAAGACCCCCACTAGCGATTATTCCCGGGGAGCTGTTTTTT.

This clone has more than one count but fewer than ten. The chain recombines TRBV7-7 with TRBJ1-4; D not certain. The CDR3 length is 15 residues. Trimming left V 2 bases short and J 8 bases short, with 15 bases between. The germline CDR1 and CDR2 sequences are SSHAT and FNYEAQ (reference sequence). In DNA, the CDR3 is TGTGCCAGCAGCTTAATGGGCCAGGTAAGAGAAAAACTGTTTTTT. Translating it yields CASSLMGQVREKLFF.

This rearrangement joins TRBV15 to TRBJ2-5, with a weak D call TRBD1 (6 bases). Trimming shortened V by 4 bases and J by 5 bases, and 14 bases separated the two germline ends. Germline CDR1 and CDR2: LNHNV and YYDKDF (reference sequence). This CDR3 is 14 amino acids long. The CDR3 loop reads CATSTTGLGETQYF. CDR3 coding DNA: TGTGCCACCAGCACCACAGGGCTGGGGGAGACCCAGTACTTC.

This chain connects TRBV2 to TRBJ2-4, with D perhaps TRBD1 (5 bases). With 9 bases removed from V and 8 bases from J, the gap between germline ends came to 17 bases. This CDR3 has 13 residues. Germline CDR1 SNHLY, CDR2 FYNNEI. The CDR3 region has the DNA TGTGCCAGGGGGCGGAGCCCTACCGACATTCAGTACTTC. Its protein product is CARGRSPTDIQYF.

The chain is built from TRBV28 and TRBJ1-2, with a tentative D call TRBD1 (6 bases). Germline values: CDR1 MDHEN, CDR2 SYDVKM. Between the trimmed V and J ends, which lost 2 bases and 6 bases, there was a span of 10 bases. There are 13 residues in the CDR3. The CDR3 bases are TGTGCCAGCAGTTTAGGGCAGGGGAATGGCTACACCTTC. It specifies CASSLGQGNGYTF.

This clone has a handful of counts. The chain joins TRBV25-1 to TRBJ1-4, with a weak D call TRBD1 (5 bases). The V gene lost 1 base and the J gene lost 3 bases, with 12 bases spanning the gap. The CDR3 totals 16 residues. Germline-derived CDR1 and CDR2 are MGHDK and SYGVNS. DNA of the CDR3: TGTGCCAGCAGTGAATCTGCGACAGTACCTAATGAAAAACTGTTTTTT. Protein product: CASSESATVPNEKLFF.

The rearrangement uses TRBV5-4 and TRBJ2-2, with 9 bases that match TRBD1. With 4 bases clipped from V and 6 bases from J, the junction kept 22 bases outside the gene matches. The length of the CDR3 is 20 residues. CDR1 and CDR2 from the germline V gene are SGHNT and YYREEE (reference sequence). CDR3 DNA: TGTGCCAGCAGCAACCTCCTGACGAACCGGGACAGGGTTAGACCCGGGGAGCTGTTTTTT. Amino acids: CASSNLLTNRDRVRPGELFF.

The chain has TRBV11-2 and TRBJ2-5, with D possibly matching TRBD2 (5 bases). The V gene's germline CDR1 is SGHAT and CDR2 FQNNGV. The CDR3 loop spans 15 amino acids. The germline V and J ends were trimmed by 1 base and 5 bases, with 14 bases remaining between them. The CDR3 DNA sequence: TGTGCCAGCAGCTTAGGAGGAGGAGTGGCTGAGACCCAGTACTTC. Translating it yields CASSLGGGVAETQYF.

The chain recombines TRBV7-2 with TRBJ2-1; D gene uncertain. Germline assignment: CDR1 SGHTA and CDR2 FQGNSA. The CDR3 length is 15 residues. V was shortened by 4 bases and J by 4 bases, with 14 bases between the two germline ends. The CDR3 region has the DNA TGTGCCAGCAGCTCCGGACCTACCGCTTACAATGAGCAGTTCTTC. This translates into CASSSGPTAYNEQFF.

On this clone: Other DNA sequences in this specimen translate into the identical CDR3. The chain couples TRBV10-2 to TRBJ2-7; D is unresolved. Looked up from germline, CDR1 is WSHSY and CDR2 is SAAADI. The CDR3 loop spans 12 amino acids. V lost 3 bases and J 3 bases, leaving 6 bases between the germline ends. CDR3 region: CASSDRDYEQYF. The CDR3 region has the DNA TGCGCCAGCAGTGATAGAGACTACGAGCAGTACTTC.

The V call is TRBV27, the J call TRBJ2-4, with 9 bases aligning to TRBD1. V lost 6 bases and J lost 7; bases outside the gene matches: 4. The CDR3 is made up of 13 amino acids. Germline V gives CDR1 MNHEY, CDR2 SMNVEV (reference sequence). The CDR3 is CASSTGQGNIQYF. In nucleotides, the CDR3 is TGTGCCAGCAGCACGGGACAGGGCAACATTCAGTACTTC.

The chain recombines TRBV7-9 with TRBJ1-1, with TRBD1 as a possible D gene (6 bases). The germline V gene has CDR1 SEHNR and CDR2 FQNEAQ (reference sequence). Trimming shortened V by 8 bases and J by 0 bases, and 10 bases separated the two germline ends. The CDR3 has 13 residues. Here the CDR3 reads CASGDIMNTEAFF. In DNA, the CDR3 is TGTGCCAGCGGGGACATAATGAACACTGAAGCTTTCTTT.

The V gene is TRBV19, the J gene TRBJ2-1; TRBD2 agrees at 10 bases. The trim removed 2 bases at V and 8 bases at J, leaving 3 bases unmatched. This CDR3 is built from 14 residues. CDR1 and CDR2 (germline): LNHDA, SQIVND (reference sequence). CDR3 residues: CASSITSGIHEQFF. The CDR3 nucleotides are TGTGCCAGTAGTATAACTAGCGGGATACATGAGCAGTTCTTC.

The rearrangement links TRBV5-5 to TRBJ1-5; D remains ambiguous. The CDR3 is 14 amino acids. CDR1 SGHKS and CDR2 YYEKEE come from the germline V gene (reference sequence). Trimming took off 1 base at V and 0 bases at J, with 5 bases between the two ends. The CDR3 protein is CASSLKGSNQPQHF. CDR3 DNA: TGTGCCAGCAGCTTGAAAGGTAGCAATCAGCCCCAGCATTTT.

In this sample, this clone turned up once. The chain recombines TRBV30 with TRBJ2-2; perhaps TRBD1 as D (6 bases). The CDR3 sequence is 15 residues long. The ends were cut back, 0 bases at V and 4 bases at J, with 12 bases in the middle. The V gene's germline CDR1 is GTSNPN and CDR2 SVGIG (reference sequence). The CDR3 coding sequence is TGTGCCTGGAGTGTTGTAGCAGGGGCCACCGGGGAGCTGTTTTTT. It is translated as CAWSVVAGATGELFF.